The 32 T cell receptor beta chains presented below share a single source sample, sequenced in a study of shared clonotypes between healthy human individuals. Some clones are missing from TCRdb's copy, which holds only in-frame ones; the method was immunoSEQ multiplex PCR. This sample yields 490,000 or so clones, of which around 80% are seen a single time; about 12% belongs to the top ten. Sequencing input: PBMCs. The receptor set was obtained from a woman aged 40 to 50 in good health. Some clones in this sample may be carry-over from other donors' samples.

Turning to this clone: At the DNA level, this CDR3 is encoded by other sequences in the same sample as well. V is TRBV7-6 and J is TRBJ1-5; D ambiguous. The CDR3 totals 12 residues. Trimming pared 1 base from V and 6 bases from J, leaving 4 bases between. Germline assignment: CDR1 SGHVS and CDR2 FNYEAQ. CDR3 sequence: CASSLVGQPQHF. In DNA form, the CDR3 reads TGTGCCAGCAGCTTAGTAGGTCAGCCCCAGCATTTT.

The chain's CDR3 is CASTGTSGRTYNEQFF. The CDR3, as DNA: TGTGCCAGCACTGGGACTAGCGGAAGGACCTACAATGAGCAGTTCTTC. The rearrangement links TRBV28 to TRBJ2-1; TRBD2 aligns across 11 bases. Germline V gene data show CDR1 as MDHEN and CDR2 as SYDVKM. V trimming: 7 bases; J trimming: 2 bases; junction bases outside the gene matches: 7. The CDR3 is 16 residues long.

The table lists this clone with a count of one. The chain employs TRBV28 and TRBJ1-4; D is unresolved. CDR1 is MDHEN and CDR2 is SYDVKM in the germline V gene. Trimming stripped 1 base from V and 7 bases from J, with 7 bases between. This CDR3 comprises 13 residues. CDR3 bases: TGTGCCAGCAGTTTATCCGGGATTGAAAAACTGTTTTTT. Encoded protein: CASSLSGIEKLFF.

This chain joins TRBV7-8 and TRBJ2-1; D not certain. The germline gives CDR1 SGHVS, CDR2 FQNEAQ. This CDR3 is 12 amino acids long. Trimming removed 3 bases from V and 6 bases from J, with 6 bases in between. In DNA form, the CDR3 reads TGTGCCAGCAGCTTCCAAGGCAATGAGCAGTTCTTC. Its protein product is CASSFQGNEQFF.

The gene calls are TRBV7-3 and TRBJ2-3; 9 nucleotides agree with TRBD2. CDR3 length: 16 amino acids. With V trimmed by 5 bases and J by 4 bases, 10 bases remained unmatched. Germline V lookup: CDR1 SGHTA, CDR2 FQGTGA. CDR3 nucleotide sequence: TGTGCCAGCAGCACCGGGGTAGCGGGAGTGGCAGATACGCAGTATTTT. This sequence encodes CASSTGVAGVADTQYF.

The chain couples TRBV5-4 to TRBJ2-3; D remains ambiguous. The CDR3 is 16 residues long. Germline CDR1 reads SGHNT; CDR2 reads YYREEE (reference sequence). Trimming took 4 bases from V and 1 from J, leaving 16 bases between them. The CDR3 DNA reads as TGTGCCAGCAGCCCCTGGTGGTCTGGGCGCACAGATACGCAGTATTTT. This gives the protein CASSPWWSGRTDTQYF.

The chain couples TRBV9 to TRBJ2-1; TRBD2 matches 7 bases. The J segment lost 8 bases and the V segment lost 2 bases, leaving 16 bases of the junction unmatched. Germline lookup yields CDR1 SGDLS and CDR2 YYNGEE. The CDR3 is 17 residues long. This CDR3 reads CASSVHPARGSDDEQFF. The CDR3 DNA is TGTGCCAGCAGCGTCCATCCCGCCCGCGGGAGCGATGATGAGCAGTTCTTC.

This chain uses TRBV7-3 with TRBJ2-5; D unresolved. Trimming left V 4 bases short and J 1 base short, with 13 bases between. The CDR3 has 15 residues. The germline V gene has CDR1 SGHTA and CDR2 FQGTGA. The CDR3 reads CASSSGPGPQETQYF. The DNA of the CDR3 is TGTGCCAGCAGCTCTGGGCCCGGACCCCAAGAGACCCAGTACTTC.

The chain is built from TRBV18 and TRBJ1-3, with D unresolved. This CDR3 has 13 amino acids. Trimming removed 0 bases from V and 8 bases from J, with 8 bases in between. The V gene's germline CDR1 is KGHSH and CDR2 LQKENI. In DNA form, the CDR3 reads TGTGCCAGCTCACCACCTACGCGGGACACCATATATTTT. As protein: CASSPPTRDTIYF. Combining the CDR3 with reference TRBV18 and TRBJ1-3 gives the whole variable domain NAGVMQNPRHLVRRRGQEARLRCSPMKGHSHVYWYRQLPEEGLKFMVYLQKENIIDESGMPKERFSAEFPKEGPSILRIQQVVRGDSAAYFCASSPPTRDTIYFGEGSWLTVV.

The V and J genes are TRBV7-2 and TRBJ1-2; possibly TRBD1 for D (5 bases). CDR1 is SGHTA, CDR2 FQGNSA, per germline. The CDR3 spans 14 residues. Deletions cut 7 bases from V and 5 bases from J, with 17 bases between. CDR3 region: CASTVSRGDYGYTF. The CDR3 coding sequence is TGTGCCAGCACCGTATCTCGGGGGGATTATGGCTACACCTTC.

The chain couples TRBV2 to TRBJ2-2, with a possible D match to TRBD2 (5 bases). The CDR3 has 14 residues. Trimming removed 7 bases from V and 4 bases from J, with 13 bases in between. Germline V gene lookup returns CDR1 SNHLY and CDR2 FYNNEI. This CDR3 is CASIRDPSTGELFF. DNA of the CDR3: TGTGCCAGCATACGGGATCCGAGCACCGGGGAGCTGTTTTTT.

The chain couples TRBV5-4 to TRBJ2-3; D unclear. This CDR3 spans 14 amino acids. The ends were cut back, 4 bases at V and 2 bases at J, with 11 bases in the middle. Germline V CDR1 and CDR2: SGHNT, YYREEE (reference sequence). The CDR3 DNA sequence: TGTGCCAGCAGCCCTGAAGTCTCCACAGATACGCAGTATTTT. Encoded protein: CASSPEVSTDTQYF.

As concerns this clone: The same CDR3 is also encoded by other DNA sequences in this sample. The J gene is TRBJ2-7, the V gene TRBV11-2; tentatively, D is TRBD1 (5 bases). This CDR3 spans 14 amino acids. V was shortened by 3 bases and J by 4 bases, with 13 bases between the two germline ends. Germline CDR1 and CDR2: SGHAT and FQNNGV. The CDR3 DNA sequence: TGTGCCAGCAGCTTGGGGCAGGGAATTTACGAGCAGTACTTC. Translated, it gives CASSLGQGIYEQYF.

The chain joins TRBV28 to TRBJ2-7; D is unclear. Germline V gene sequence: CDR1 MDHEN, CDR2 SYDVKM. Trimming cost V 3 bases and J 5 bases, with 11 bases left between them. The CDR3 length is 13 residues. The CDR3 spells CASSFPLVHEQYF. In nucleotides, the CDR3 is TGTGCCAGCAGTTTCCCCCTCGTACACGAGCAGTACTTC.

This clone was seen a few times. The J gene is TRBJ2-2, the V gene TRBV7-9; a possible D gene is TRBD2 (6 bases). Germline loops: CDR1 SEHNR, CDR2 FQNEAQ (reference sequence). CDR3 length: 14 amino acids. Trimming took off 3 bases at V and 4 bases at J, with 9 bases between the two ends. The CDR3 here is CASSLTSFTGELFF. In DNA, the CDR3 is TGTGCCAGCAGCTTGACTAGTTTCACCGGGGAGCTGTTTTTT.

The chain joins TRBV19 to TRBJ1-1, with TRBD1 as a possible D gene (5 bases). V lost 2 bases, J lost 7 bases, and 11 bases lay in between. This CDR3 has 13 residues. Germline V gene data show CDR1 as LNHDA and CDR2 as SQIVND (reference sequence). The chain's CDR3 is CASSILDTREAFF. For the CDR3, the DNA is TGTGCCAGTAGTATACTGGACACCCGTGAAGCTTTCTTT.

This sequence joins TRBV7-9 and TRBJ1-1; D gene unclear. Germline V lookup: CDR1 SEHNR, CDR2 FQNEAQ (reference sequence). The CDR3 loop spans 14 amino acids. Trimming removed 4 bases from V and 1 base from J, with 10 bases in between. The CDR3 bases are TGTGCCAGCAGCTCTCGACACGAGAACACTGAAGCTTTCTTT. It yields the protein CASSSRHENTEAFF.

This clone was detected a few times. The J gene is TRBJ1-1, the V gene TRBV5-1, with 10 bases lining up with TRBD1. Germline CDR1 SGHRS, CDR2 YFSETQ. After removal of 4 bases from V and 3 bases from J, the junction contained 6 bases not matched to a gene. The CDR3 length is 15 residues. The CDR3 loop is CASSTTGTGDTEAFF. DNA of the CDR3: TGCGCCAGCAGCACCACCGGGACAGGGGACACTGAAGCTTTCTTT.

J is TRBJ2-3 and V is TRBV5-1; D gene unclear. The ends were cut back, 1 base at V and 3 bases at J, with 9 bases in the middle. The CDR3 loop spans 14 amino acids. CDR1 is SGHRS, CDR2 YFSETQ, per germline. The CDR3 region has the DNA TGCGCCAGCAGCTTGTTCCCCCCGACAGATACGCAGTATTTT. It is translated as CASSLFPPTDTQYF.

V is TRBV4-1 and J is TRBJ2-5, with TRBD2 matching 8 bases. The ends lost 3 bases at V and 1 base at J; junction bases unmatched: 16. Looked up from germline, CDR1 is MGHRA and CDR2 is YSYEKL. This CDR3 comprises 19 residues. The DNA of the CDR3 is TGCGCCAGCAGCCAGCCCGGGAGGGAGTTGGGCAGGGTCCAAGAGACCCAGTACTTC. It specifies CASSQPGRELGRVQETQYF.

The chain carries TRBV4-3 and TRBJ2-3; 10 bases fit TRBD2. Germline CDR1 reads LGHNA; CDR2 reads YSLEER. The CDR3 consists of 18 residues. With 4 bases clipped from V and 2 bases from J, the junction kept 12 bases outside the gene matches. CDR3 coding DNA: TGCGCCAGCAGCCCAGAGCTCACACTAGCGGGGTACACAGATACGCAGTATTTT. Translating it yields CASSPELTLAGYTDTQYF.

With regard to this clone: The sample has other DNA sequences that encode this CDR3 too. The chain uses TRBV6-1 and TRBJ2-7; 15 positions match TRBD2. Germline V gene data show CDR1 as MNHNS and CDR2 as SASEGT. Unmatched junction bases numbered 0, after V lost 3 bases and J lost 3 bases. The CDR3 is made up of 15 amino acids. The CDR3 sequence is CASSEGLAGGYEQYF. The CDR3 DNA is TGTGCCAGCAGTGAGGGACTAGCGGGGGGCTACGAGCAGTACTTC.

J is TRBJ2-7 and V is TRBV5-6; D is ambiguous. This CDR3 comprises 14 residues. V was trimmed by 0 bases and J by 3 bases, leaving 10 bases between them. Germline values: CDR1 SGHDT, CDR2 YYEEEE. The CDR3 region is CASSLAGRYYEQYF. DNA for the CDR3: TGTGCCAGCAGCTTGGCCGGCAGATACTACGAGCAGTACTTC.

This chain joins TRBV29-1 and TRBJ1-3; TRBD1 might be the D (5 bases). Germline V gene data show CDR1 as SQVTM and CDR2 as ANQGSEA. The CDR3 sequence is 12 residues long. V lost 7 bases and J 3 bases, leaving 10 bases between the germline ends. The CDR3, as DNA: TGCAGCGCCTCAGGGTTTGGAAACACCATATATTTT. This codes for CSASGFGNTIYF.

This chain links TRBV5-1 with TRBJ2-5, with TRBD1 as a possible D gene (6 bases). Trimming left V 2 bases short and J 0 bases short, with 11 bases between. CDR3 size: 15 residues. Germline assignment: CDR1 SGHRS and CDR2 YFSETQ. CDR3 nucleotide sequence: TGCGCCAGCAGCTTACAGGGTTCACACCAAGAGACCCAGTACTTC. It specifies CASSLQGSHQETQYF.

The rearrangement joins TRBV6-6 to TRBJ1-4, with D maybe TRBD1 (6 bases). There are 14 residues in the CDR3. From germline, CDR1 is MNHNY and CDR2 SVGAGI (reference sequence). Between the trimmed V and J ends, which lost 6 bases and 8 bases, there was a span of 16 bases. The CDR3 DNA sequence: TGTGCCAGCAGCCACGGCGGGACACCAGAAAAACTGTTTTTT. Its protein product is CASSHGGTPEKLFF.

This clone has more than one count but fewer than ten. The V and J genes are TRBV29-1 and TRBJ2-1; 7 bases are a match to TRBD2. CDR3 length: 17 amino acids. The V segment lost 0 bases and the J segment 9 bases; nucleotides outside the gene matches: 17. Per germline, CDR1 SQVTM and CDR2 ANQGSEA. This CDR3 reads CSVEDLSAGTRVGEQFF. The CDR3 nucleotides are TGCAGCGTTGAAGATCTTTCAGCGGGGACCCGGGTAGGTGAGCAGTTCTTC.

The V gene is TRBV28, the J gene TRBJ1-5, with D hard to call. The germline V gene encodes CDR1 MDHEN and CDR2 SYDVKM. This CDR3 contains 13 residues. V was clipped by 3 bases and J by 6 bases, with 9 bases between them. CDR3 DNA: TGTGCCAGCAGTTTTATCGCGCGTCAGCCCCAGCATTTT. Protein: CASSFIARQPQHF.

The CDR3 DNA reads TGTGCCAGCAGCCCCCAAACCGGGACAGTTTCCGAGCAGTACTTC. Its protein is CASSPQTGTVSEQYF. The chain joins TRBV7-3 to TRBJ2-7; TRBD1 agrees at 7 bases. Germline lookup yields CDR1 SGHTA and CDR2 FQGTGA. V dropped 5 bases and J dropped 6; count of bases not matched to a gene: 13. The CDR3 sequence is 15 residues long.

The genes are TRBV30 and TRBJ2-5; possible D gene TRBD1, 5 bases. From germline, CDR1 is GTSNPN and CDR2 SVGIG (reference sequence). The CDR3 totals 14 residues. V was trimmed by 2 bases and J by 0 bases, leaving 10 bases between them. The CDR3 sequence: CAWSWGDYQETQYF. In nucleotides, the CDR3 is TGTGCCTGGAGTTGGGGCGACTACCAAGAGACCCAGTACTTC.

Concerning this clone: In the same sample, other DNA sequences code for this CDR3. This chain uses TRBV28 with TRBJ1-4; possibly TRBD1 for D (5 bases). The CDR3 contains 14 residues. CDR1 is MDHEN, CDR2 SYDVKM, per germline. V was clipped by 6 bases and J by 1 base, with 9 bases between them. The CDR3 loop is CASSLGGTNEKLFF. CDR3 nucleotide sequence: TGTGCCAGCAGCTTGGGGGGAACTAATGAAAAACTGTTTTTT.

The chain has TRBV4-2 and TRBJ2-7, with TRBD2 matching over 8 bases. The trim removed 0 bases at V and 4 bases at J, leaving 2 bases unmatched. Germline CDR1 and CDR2: LGHNA and YNFKEQ. CDR3 length: 14 residues. For the CDR3, the DNA is TGTGCCAGCAGCCAAGATCCTAGCGGGTACGAGCAGTACTTC. Amino acid sequence: CASSQDPSGYEQYF.